This record covers a single TCR beta chain. Its specific antigen is unknown. Nothing much larger sits one base from this clone, and base qualities are not available. Preparation of the library involved the immunoSEQ multiplex PCR assay. Processing in the source paper ran as follows. A statistical classification framework was built for diagnosing cytomegalovirus status from the catalog of TCR beta chain sequences. This immuneACCESS table, as held by TCRdb, lists in-frame sequences with V and J called but not all clones. Of the missing ones, under half trace to an unresolved V gene in checked studies; the others have no known cause. V and J calls and clone size are as listed in that table; D and trimming were resolved from the DNA. The sample table shows fewer than 150,000 clones, and 70% to 90% are seen once. The ten biggest clones cover 7.9% of the sample. The donors were included in the validation cohort of approximately 120 subjects, a group kept apart from the roughly 610-subject first cohort.

This sample is part of a study of cytomegalovirus exposure and HLA in healthy donors listed by TCRdb under 2017. With regard to the full study: According to a later analysis, one platform produced both the roughly 130 validation repertoires and the 550 to 800 repertoires of the first cohort. A separate validation cohort of about 110 different subjects was used in addition to the roughly 700-subject first cohort. The study combined high-throughput TCR immunosequencing, statistical association of individual TCRs with disease status, and machine learning to predict cytomegalovirus infection status. The study was designed to test whether signatures of past pathogen exposure could be identified by cataloging public T cell receptors.

Study-level results and caveats: The study listed 150 to 200 TCR beta chains as associated with cytomegalovirus. The authors suggested that the approach could potentially be generalized to other disease states and immunological phenotypes. A later analysis lacked HLA typing for the validation cohort, so it scored co-occurrence in that cohort across all 110 or so repertoires. A later analysis found that TCRs clustered in the first cohort also tended to co-occur in the 100 to 150 validation repertoires, with 94% of cluster scores above 0. Across donors, most TCR sequences were observed very rarely, whereas some public TCRs were present in many individuals. The classifier was reported to diagnose cytomegalovirus status with high specificity and sensitivity in both the original and validation cohorts. In vitro tests confirmed that three of the cytomegalovirus-associated TCR beta chains recognize cytomegalovirus antigens.

The germline ends are 5 bases apart after V is trimmed by 3 bases and J by 0 bases. The germline V gene (reference sequence) yields LNHDA for CDR1 and SQIVND for CDR2. The CDR3 starts with the cysteine, ends with the phenylalanine, and has 13 residues. Only CDR3 DNA is held: 39 bases, read in frame from base 1. The sample taken for sequencing was PBMCs. The clonotype comes from a woman aged 18-35 years in good health and CMV-seropositive. The rearrangement combines TRBV19 with TRBJ1-1; no D gene is confidently identified. The sequenced DNA is TGTGCCAGTAGTATCAGAATGAACACTGAAGCTTTCTTT. Translated, this gives CASSIRMNTEAFF.